Shown below are 4 T cell receptor beta chains from a single sample sequenced in a study of blood T cell repertoires in COVID-19. Repertoires were generated with immunoSEQ multiplex PCR, while TCRdb's copy carries only in-frame clones and drops some. The data show roughly 180,000 clones, more than 80% seen once. The sequenced sample consisted of peripheral blood. These receptor sequences come from a woman aged 60-75 years with acute or convalescent COVID-19.

This chain connects TRBV27 to TRBJ1-2, with a tentative D call TRBD1 (6 bases). Trimming took off 0 bases at V and 7 bases at J, with 15 bases between the two ends. The CDR3 is 15 amino acids. The V gene's germline CDR1 is MNHEY and CDR2 SMNVEV (reference sequence). In DNA, the CDR3 is TGTGCCAGCAGTTTATCGGGCAGGGGCGGGAGTGGCTACACCTTC. Its protein is CASSLSGRGGSGYTF.

The genes are TRBV20-1 and TRBJ1-1; TRBD1 might be the D (5 bases). Germline-derived CDR1 and CDR2 are DFQATT and SNEGSKA (reference sequence). The CDR3 runs to 13 residues. Trimming removed 3 bases at V and 2 bases at J, with 10 bases between. The CDR3 sequence: CSASTGPNTEAFF. CDR3 nucleotides: TGCAGTGCTAGTACAGGTCCAAACACTGAAGCTTTCTTT.

The rearrangement joins TRBV11-3 to TRBJ2-3; tentative D call: TRBD2 (7 bases). The CDR3 has 15 amino acids. Germline CDR1 is SGHNT and CDR2 is YENEEA. V gave up 4 bases and J gave up 3 bases, with 14 bases separating them. Written as DNA, the CDR3 is TGTGCCAGCAGCTCGAGGGGGGGAGCGACAGATACGCAGTATTTT. Translation gives CASSSRGGATDTQYF.

V usage is TRBV6-1 and J usage is TRBJ1-2, with TRBD1 identical over 8 bases. This CDR3 contains 15 residues. The germline CDR1 and CDR2 sequences are MNHNS and SASEGT. The junction had 5 bases not matched to a gene; V was cut back by 4 bases and J by 1 base. The CDR3 DNA is TGTGCCAGCAGTGGACAGGGGAGCAATAACTATGGCTACACCTTC. It yields the protein CASSGQGSNNYGYTF.